This is a list of T cell receptor beta chains from one sample in a study of regulatory T cells in long-lasting Graves disease. Using its own MiXCR run on the multiplex PCR reads, TCRdb lists one record per CDR3 protein. This sample has approximately 400,000 distinct CDR3 sequences; roughly 20% occur once, and the top ten carry about 20%. The material sequenced was peripheral blood mononuclear cells (PBMCs), taken when the disease was refractory, from a patient treated with antithyroid drugs. These receptors came from a female donor with Graves disease. Both conserved end residues are part of each CDR3. The D gene is left open where the match is weak. Only part of the rows carry a size: once, few, many, or a class if the clone is expanded.

D: .
size: few
V: TRBV7-9
J: TRBJ2-7
CDR3: CASSLLWDEQYF
DNA: TGTGCCAGCAGCTTACTTTGGGACGAGCAGTACTTC

D: .
size: .
V: TRBV7-2
J: TRBJ1-1
CDR3: CASSLEVGNTEAFF
DNA: TGTGCCAGCAGCTTAGAGGTAGGGAACACTGAAGCTTTCTTT

D: .
size: few
V: TRBV3-1
J: TRBJ1-1
CDR3: CASSPNTLNTEAFF
DNA: TGTGCCAGCAGCCCTAACACGTTAAACACTGAAGCTTTCTTT

D: TRBD1
size: few
V: TRBV5-1
J: TRBJ2-7
CDR3: CASSLVSDRYEQYF
DNA: TGCGCCAGCAGCTTGGTCTCGGACAGGTACGAGCAGTACTTC

D: TRBD2
size: many
V: TRBV27
J: TRBJ2-5
CDR3: CASSPRTSGRRETQYF
DNA: TGTGCCAGCAGTCCCCGGACTAGCGGGAGACGAGAGACCCAGTACTTC

D: .
size: many
V: TRBV11-2
J: TRBJ1-1
CDR3: CASSSPGWDTEAFF
DNA: TGTGCCAGCAGCTCGCCGGGGTGGGACACTGAAGCTTTCTTT

D: .
size: many
V: TRBV12-3/TRBV12-4
J: TRBJ1-5
CDR3: CASRGDSNQPQHF
DNA: TGTGCCAGCAGGGGAGATAGCAATCAGCCCCAGCATTTT

D: TRBD1
size: few
V: TRBV20-1
J: TRBJ2-7
CDR3: CSAPISGTGGSPSYEQYF
DNA: TGCAGTGCGCCGATATCCGGGACAGGGGGCTCACCTTCCTACGAGCAGTACTTC

D: TRBD2
size: .
V: TRBV12-3/TRBV12-4
J: TRBJ2-1
CDR3: CASSLSGRAGNEQFF
DNA: TGTGCCAGCAGTTTAAGCGGGAGGGCCGGGAATGAGCAGTTCTTC

D: .
size: .
V: TRBV20-1
J: TRBJ2-7
CDR3: CSAKVRGGSSYEQYF
DNA: TGCAGTGCTAAGGTACGGGGCGGGTCGAGCTACGAGCAGTACTTC

D: TRBD1
size: many
V: TRBV12-3/TRBV12-4
J: TRBJ1-1
CDR3: CASSRHDRVNTEAFF
DNA: TGTGCCAGCAGCCGTCATGACAGGGTGAACACTGAAGCTTTCTTT

D: TRBD1
size: .
V: TRBV4-1
J: TRBJ2-7
CDR3: CASSLEVTGGWNEQYF
DNA: TGCGCCAGCAGCCTCGAGGTAACAGGGGGATGGAACGAGCAGTACTTC

D: TRBD2
size: many
V: TRBV30
J: TRBJ2-7
CDR3: CAWSPRTSWLTYEQYF
DNA: TGTGCCTGGAGTCCAAGGACTAGCTGGCTTACCTACGAGCAGTACTTC

D: .
size: once
V: TRBV20-1
J: TRBJ2-5
CDR3: CSARGGVEGTQYF
DNA: TGCAGTGCTAGAGGGGGGGTGGAAGGGACCCAGTACTTC

D: .
size: many
V: TRBV27
J: TRBJ2-7
CDR3: CASRQMGGSYEQYF
DNA: TGTGCCAGCCGACAAATGGGGGGTAGCTACGAGCAGTACTTC

D: .
size: .
V: TRBV7-9
J: TRBJ2-5
CDR3: CASSVSAALEETQYF
DNA: TGTGCCAGCAGCGTTAGCGCAGCATTAGAGGAGACCCAGTACTTC

D: TRBD1
size: many
V: TRBV27
J: TRBJ2-5
CDR3: CASSSNRGSQETQYF
DNA: TGTGCCAGCAGTAGTAACAGGGGGAGCCAAGAGACCCAGTACTTC

D: TRBD2
size: .
V: TRBV29-1
J: TRBJ2-7
CDR3: CSVEGLAGISEQYF
DNA: TGCAGCGTTGAAGGACTAGCGGGAATCTCCGAGCAGTACTTC

D: TRBD2
size: many
V: TRBV13
J: TRBJ2-7
CDR3: CASSPRGTSGRYEQYF
DNA: TGTGCCAGCAGCCCTCGAGGGACTAGCGGGAGATACGAGCAGTACTTC

D: .
size: few
V: TRBV6-1
J: TRBJ2-7
CDR3: CASARSLTYEQYF
DNA: TGTGCCAGCGCCCGTTCCTTGACCTACGAGCAGTACTTC

D: TRBD1
size: few
V: TRBV15
J: TRBJ2-7
CDR3: CATSEADREDEQYF
DNA: TGTGCCACCAGCGAGGCGGACAGGGAAGACGAGCAGTACTTC

D: .
size: many
V: TRBV7-8
J: TRBJ2-5
CDR3: CASNKWGGGSQETQYF
DNA: TGTGCCAGCAACAAATGGGGGGGGGGCAGCCAAGAGACCCAGTACTTC

D: .
size: few
V: TRBV6-2/TRBV6-3
J: TRBJ1-1
CDR3: CASSFMGTEAFF
DNA: TGTGCCAGCAGTTTTATGGGGACTGAAGCTTTCTTT

D: .
size: many
V: TRBV12-3/TRBV12-4
J: TRBJ1-4
CDR3: CASSLAPWSEKLFF
DNA: TGTGCCAGCAGTTTGGCGCCCTGGAGCGAAAAACTGTTTTTT

D: TRBD1
size: few
V: TRBV5-4
J: TRBJ1-1
CDR3: CASSLGTGVRTEAFF
DNA: TGTGCCAGCAGCTTGGGGACAGGGGTTCGGACTGAAGCTTTCTTT